The sequence of this T cell receptor (beta chain) was determined in a study of shared clonotypes between healthy human individuals (dated by TCRdb to the early 2020s). Concerning the study at large: The cohort included three men and two women between 18 and 49 years of age. For each donor, CD4 naive and CD4 memory were each given three plates, CD8 naive was given two plates, and CD8 memory was given one plate. To estimate repertoire size and how much clonotypes are shared between individuals, the study performed deep sequencing of blood TCR repertoires from 4 to 6 healthy adults. Libraries were prepared and TCR repertoires were sequenced by different laboratories using diverse techniques, in order to increase sequencing depth and limit assay-specific biases. Between about 0.85 and 9.5 billion PBMCs per donor were obtained by leukapheresis. Overall study outcomes, separate from this receptor: Clonotypes shared by all four sorted-subset donors showed higher generation probabilities than non-shared clonotypes. Based on pairwise subsampling, the degree of clonotype sharing among donors was expected to be affected by sequencing depth. Sampling was limited to blood, and TCR repertoires in tissue likely differ from TCR repertoires in blood. Because the study included only a small number of donors, the genetic and exposure-history diversity represented was limited. Around 5.4% of naive CD4, around 3.5% of naive CD8, roughly 2.5% of memory CD4, and approximately 0.4% of memory CD8 clonotypes were shared across several donors. Rarefaction of sorted-subset datasets indicated incomplete sequencing despite the large sequencing depth. Estimated clonotype richness was generally larger for naive than for memory subsets.

Notes on this clone: No antigen is known for it. No qualities accompany the bases; no much larger clone lies one base away.

The donors were healthy, HIV-negative adults with no recently reported acute infections or vaccinations. Only Caucasian adults living in Nashville, Tennessee, USA were represented among the donors. CD4+ T cells were enriched by magnetic negative selection; naive cells were then positively selected on CD45RA, and the negative fraction formed the memory subset. Blood was obtained by leukapheresis, after which PBMCs were separated by Ficoll-Histopaque density gradient centrifugation and cryopreserved in liquid nitrogen vapor phase. Analytical flow cytometry was used to check the purity and quantity of every magnetically sorted T cell population. From each sorted fraction, genomic DNA was isolated and quantified by UV absorbance on a Nanodrop 2000c. Trimming costs V 6 bases and J 2 bases, and their ends lie 14 bases apart. Per the germline V gene (reference sequence), MNHNY is the CDR1 and SVGAGI is the CDR2. Inclusive of the bounding cysteine and phenylalanine, the CDR3 is 15 residues long. The sequence is cut down to CDR3 DNA, 45 bases in frame from base 1.

TCR CDR3 regions were amplified from genomic DNA by multiplex PCR using the deep immunoSEQ assay. Extracted genomic DNA from each cell subset was distributed evenly across all wells of several immunoSEQ 96-well plates, and each plate was treated as a replicate. For sorted subsets, approximately 0.2 ug of genomic DNA, equivalent to roughly 33,000 T cell genomes, went into each replicate PCR. Purified libraries were measured with a Qubit 3.0 fluorometer, size-checked on a Bioanalyzer 2100, and measured again with the KAPA Library Quantification kit. Each immunoSEQ 96-well plate was sequenced on its own single-read 150-cycle Illumina NextSeq 550 flow cell. The original pipeline was this. Because only junctional sequences without quality scores were contained in the immunoSEQ output, filtering matching that applied to full-length reads could not be performed. To assign V/J genes and CDR3, sequences were annotated against IMGT germline references using PyIR, a Python wrapper for IgBLAST v1.9. Reads were filtered out if the reads had weak V/J assignments (E-value above 1e-6), no CDR3, stop codons, out-of-frame junctions, or ambiguous translated residues. V3J clonotypes were defined as sequences sharing the same inferred V gene, J gene, and CDR3 amino acid sequence. Percentage overlap between repertoires was computed as shared unique clonotypes divided by the size of the smaller repertoire. Richness of each repertoire was evaluated using RTK rarefaction, the Chao1 estimator, and Recon v2.1 estimates of unobserved clonotypes. For all TCRbeta clonotypes obtained by the gDNA method from a few donors, generation probabilities were computed with OLGA. Here the immuneACCESS table is served through TCRdb, limited to in-frame sequences with V and J called. Missing clones are a known gap in these copies; in checked studies unresolved V genes cover under half, and the rest lacks a known reason. V, J and clone size reflect that table, while D and trimming were determined from the DNA. A total of millions of clones appear in this sample, roughly 94% of them only once. 0.13% of the sample is taken by the ten largest.

Sequencing was carried out using naive CD4+ T cells sorted from blood. The cell subset or site label here, explained by the study, means: CD45RA+ positively selected. This sequence originates from a young man in good health. This chain is built from TRBV6-6 and TRBJ2-4; TRBD1 could be the D gene, as 5 bases match. The DNA reads as follows: TGTGCCAGCAGCCCGACAGAATTGTCCAAAAACATTCAGTACTTC. This gives the protein CASSPTELSKNIQYF.